This T cell receptor beta chain was retrieved from a study of T-cell memory formation after mild COVID-19. Study context: TCR clusters largely stayed donor specific.

One entry per CDR3 protein, called by TCRdb with MiXCR from the 5' RACE reads. Among about 350,000 distinct CDR3 sequences listed, roughly 13% were seen once. Study-wide points: Clones contracting over day 15 to 85 were CD4/CD8 balanced, with later expanders leaning CD4+.

This clonotype was detected ten times or more. The antigen is not known. With 0 bases removed from V and 4 bases from J, the gap between germline ends came to 1 base. The length of the CDR3 is 12 residues. Germline assignment: CDR1 LGHNA and CDR2 YSLEER. This TCR was sampled from a man between 18 and 29 years old who had mild COVID-19 (a few samples of this study predate the infection). Cell type and time point are not known. The chain carries TRBV4-3 and TRBJ1-3; D is ambiguous. Sample: PBMCs or a T cell subset sorted from them (not recorded which). The CDR3 here is CASSQEGNTIYF. For the CDR3, the DNA is TGCGCCAGCAGCCAAGAAGGAAACACCATATATTTT.